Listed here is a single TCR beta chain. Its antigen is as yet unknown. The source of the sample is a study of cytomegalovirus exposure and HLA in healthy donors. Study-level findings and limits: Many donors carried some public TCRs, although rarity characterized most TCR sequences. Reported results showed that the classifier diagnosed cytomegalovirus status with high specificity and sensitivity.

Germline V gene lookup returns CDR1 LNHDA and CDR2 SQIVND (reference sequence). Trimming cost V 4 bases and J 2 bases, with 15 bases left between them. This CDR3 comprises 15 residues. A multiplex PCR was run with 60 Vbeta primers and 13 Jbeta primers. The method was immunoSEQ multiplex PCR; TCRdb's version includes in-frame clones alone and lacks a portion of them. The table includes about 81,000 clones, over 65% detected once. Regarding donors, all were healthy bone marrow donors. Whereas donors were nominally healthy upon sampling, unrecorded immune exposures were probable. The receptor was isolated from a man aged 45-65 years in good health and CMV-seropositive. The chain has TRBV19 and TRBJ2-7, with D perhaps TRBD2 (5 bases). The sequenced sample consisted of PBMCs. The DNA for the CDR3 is TGTGCCAGTAGTAAAACTAGGTACACTACCTACGAGCAGTACTTC. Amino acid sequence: CASSKTRYTTYEQYF.